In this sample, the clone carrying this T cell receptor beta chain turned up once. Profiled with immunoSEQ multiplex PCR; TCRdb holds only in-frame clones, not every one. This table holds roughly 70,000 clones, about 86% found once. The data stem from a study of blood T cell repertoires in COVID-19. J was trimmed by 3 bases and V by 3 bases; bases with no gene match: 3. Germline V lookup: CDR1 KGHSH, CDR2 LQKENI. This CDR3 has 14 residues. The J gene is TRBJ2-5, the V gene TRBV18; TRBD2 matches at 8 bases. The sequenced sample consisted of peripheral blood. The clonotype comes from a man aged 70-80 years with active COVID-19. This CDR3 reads CASSPGLGKETQYF. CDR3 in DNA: TGTGCCAGCTCACCGGGACTAGGAAAAGAGACCCAGTACTTC. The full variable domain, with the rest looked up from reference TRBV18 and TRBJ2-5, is NAGVMQNPRHLVRRRGQEARLRCSPMKGHSHVYWYRQLPEEGLKFMVYLQKENIIDESGMPKERFSAEFPKEGPSILRIQQVVRGDSAAYFCASSPGLGKETQYFGPGTRLLVL.